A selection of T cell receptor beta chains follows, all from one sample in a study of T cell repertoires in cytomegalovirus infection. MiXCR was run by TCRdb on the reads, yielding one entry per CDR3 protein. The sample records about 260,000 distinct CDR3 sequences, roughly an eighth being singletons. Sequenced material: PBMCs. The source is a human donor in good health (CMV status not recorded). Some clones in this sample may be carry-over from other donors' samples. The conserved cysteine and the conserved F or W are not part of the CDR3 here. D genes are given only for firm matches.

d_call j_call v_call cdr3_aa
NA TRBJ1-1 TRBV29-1 SAVPSNTEAF
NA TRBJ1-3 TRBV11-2 ASTPGPANTIY
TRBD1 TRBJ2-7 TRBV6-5 ASSPGTGDFYEQY
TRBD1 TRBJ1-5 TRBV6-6 ASRKTTGTGNQPQH
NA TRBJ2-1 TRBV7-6 ASSFGPYNEQF
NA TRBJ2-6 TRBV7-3 ASSLTPSSSGANVLT
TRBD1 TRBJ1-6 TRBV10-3 AISGMDRDNSPLH
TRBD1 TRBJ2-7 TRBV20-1 SASRQGLTYEQY
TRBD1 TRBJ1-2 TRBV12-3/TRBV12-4 ASRFDRGDGYT
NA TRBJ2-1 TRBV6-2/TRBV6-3 ASHTGLEQF
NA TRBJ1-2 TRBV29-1 SVGSAPKPVNYGYT
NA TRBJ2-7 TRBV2 ASTRYYEQY
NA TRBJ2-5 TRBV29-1 SVDLGHPASQY
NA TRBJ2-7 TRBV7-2 ASSFQTGTTPYEQY
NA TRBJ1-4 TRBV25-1 ASSEYGGNEKLF
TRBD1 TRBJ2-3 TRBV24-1 ATGGQGTDTQY
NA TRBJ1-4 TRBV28 ASRGEKLF
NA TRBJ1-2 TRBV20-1 SARDGRQPYGYT
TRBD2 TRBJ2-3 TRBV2 ASSGGRGGNTDTQY